The rows below give T cell receptor beta chains drawn from one sample of a study of neurological immune-mediated disorders. TCRdb ran MiXCR on the 5' RACE reads and lists one entry per CDR3 protein. This sample has 25,000 to 35,000 distinct CDR3 sequences, with about 3.5% found just once. The material sequenced was PBMCs. All receptors derive from a woman in her thirties with multiple sclerosis. The CDR3 runs from the conserved cysteine through the conserved F or W. Fields, in order: CDR3 protein, J gene, V gene.

CDR3 protein: CASIPGAAGGVIGELFF
J gene: TRBJ2-2
V gene: TRBV6-6

CDR3 protein: CASSGVMNTGELFF
J gene: TRBJ2-2
V gene: TRBV9

CDR3 protein: CASSSGTSGYNEQFF
J gene: TRBJ2-1
V gene: TRBV6-2/TRBV6-3

CDR3 protein: CASTRTSATDTQYF
J gene: TRBJ2-3
V gene: TRBV2

CDR3 protein: CSATNQGYEQYF
J gene: TRBJ2-7
V gene: TRBV20-1

CDR3 protein: CASRTSGYNEQFF
J gene: TRBJ2-1
V gene: TRBV7-2

CDR3 protein: CASSPSGGHSYEQYF
J gene: TRBJ2-7
V gene: TRBV27

CDR3 protein: CATSKSAGAGELFF
J gene: TRBJ2-2
V gene: TRBV15

CDR3 protein: CSVPDRPGDTEAFF
J gene: TRBJ1-1
V gene: TRBV29-1

CDR3 protein: CSAKGERGAIYEQYF
J gene: TRBJ2-7
V gene: TRBV20-1

CDR3 protein: CATSRGRAGVIGYTF
J gene: TRBJ1-2
V gene: TRBV15

CDR3 protein: CATSRDRDPPWVEQFF
J gene: TRBJ2-1
V gene: TRBV15

CDR3 protein: CASSLVATGTSGRASEVETQYF
J gene: TRBJ2-5
V gene: TRBV7-2

CDR3 protein: CASSLPGTSYIEQFF
J gene: TRBJ2-1
V gene: TRBV5-4

CDR3 protein: CASSQESGGYNEQFF
J gene: TRBJ2-1
V gene: TRBV4-2

CDR3 protein: CASSPDQAMNTEAFF
J gene: TRBJ1-1
V gene: TRBV18

CDR3 protein: CASRSVVGSYEQYF
J gene: TRBJ2-7
V gene: TRBV5-1

CDR3 protein: CASSEGARYNEQFF
J gene: TRBJ2-1
V gene: TRBV5-1

CDR3 protein: CASSQTQGQTPLNF
J gene: TRBJ1-6
V gene: TRBV3-1

CDR3 protein: CASSLVPGAHWGYTF
J gene: TRBJ1-2
V gene: TRBV7-2

CDR3 protein: CASSLGGGSPNTIYF
J gene: TRBJ1-3
V gene: TRBV7-2

CDR3 protein: CASSQGIATDTQYF
J gene: TRBJ2-3
V gene: TRBV5-1

CDR3 protein: CASSSEAWAGELFF
J gene: TRBJ2-2
V gene: TRBV7-2

CDR3 protein: CASSLEDSFSYEQYF
J gene: TRBJ2-7
V gene: TRBV7-2

CDR3 protein: CAISELPTQPQHF
J gene: TRBJ1-5
V gene: TRBV10-3

CDR3 protein: CASSQIYSYTEAFF
J gene: TRBJ1-1
V gene: TRBV4-3

CDR3 protein: CASSPNTKDPLFF
J gene: TRBJ1-4
V gene: TRBV18

CDR3 protein: CSAPDRGDEKLFF
J gene: TRBJ1-4
V gene: TRBV20-1

CDR3 protein: CASSLPTGEQYF
J gene: TRBJ2-7
V gene: TRBV5-6

CDR3 protein: CASSLLGSGVPYEQYF
J gene: TRBJ2-7
V gene: TRBV7-2

CDR3 protein: CSALGTAKETQYF
J gene: TRBJ2-5
V gene: TRBV20-1

CDR3 protein: CASSSPPTGAGADTQYF
J gene: TRBJ2-3
V gene: TRBV7-6

CDR3 protein: CASSLRRTGMDEQFF
J gene: TRBJ2-1
V gene: TRBV11-2

CDR3 protein: CASSPYRDLETQYF
J gene: TRBJ2-5
V gene: TRBV4-1

CDR3 protein: CSARDRRADTQYF
J gene: TRBJ2-3
V gene: TRBV20-1

CDR3 protein: CSAPRGSSTDTQYF
J gene: TRBJ2-3
V gene: TRBV20-1

CDR3 protein: CSIGLAKNIQYF
J gene: TRBJ2-4
V gene: TRBV20-1

CDR3 protein: CASSYAPTTDTQYF
J gene: TRBJ2-3
V gene: TRBV6-5

CDR3 protein: CSARDAAGGSSYEQYF
J gene: TRBJ2-7
V gene: TRBV20-1

CDR3 protein: CASSLTSTYEQYF
J gene: TRBJ2-7
V gene: TRBV12-3/TRBV12-4

CDR3 protein: CSATSGQGTGELFF
J gene: TRBJ2-2
V gene: TRBV20-1

CDR3 protein: CASSSRTGWEAFF
J gene: TRBJ1-1
V gene: TRBV6-5

CDR3 protein: CSAKDRRSTDTQYF
J gene: TRBJ2-3
V gene: TRBV20-1

CDR3 protein: CSASIIEQFF
J gene: TRBJ2-1
V gene: TRBV20-1

CDR3 protein: CASSEQGAEKTEAFF
J gene: TRBJ1-1
V gene: TRBV5-1

CDR3 protein: CASSLSGINSPLHF
J gene: TRBJ1-6
V gene: TRBV7-9

CDR3 protein: CSAREGEVYAGTQYF
J gene: TRBJ2-5
V gene: TRBV20-1

CDR3 protein: CASSLKQGAGQPQHF
J gene: TRBJ1-5
V gene: TRBV27

CDR3 protein: CASTVGGNSPLHF
J gene: TRBJ1-6
V gene: TRBV7-2

CDR3 protein: CASSLFGVWGLAKNIQYF
J gene: TRBJ2-4
V gene: TRBV28

CDR3 protein: CASSSIFGRRSVSSYNEQFF
J gene: TRBJ2-1
V gene: TRBV7-2

CDR3 protein: CASSFARAWMNTEAFF
J gene: TRBJ1-1
V gene: TRBV12-3/TRBV12-4

CDR3 protein: CASGQSSGNTIYF
J gene: TRBJ1-3
V gene: TRBV28

CDR3 protein: CASSQPGQNTEAFF
J gene: TRBJ1-1
V gene: TRBV5-5

CDR3 protein: CAISDPKQGQETQYF
J gene: TRBJ2-5
V gene: TRBV10-3

CDR3 protein: CASSPPGGNSPLHF
J gene: TRBJ1-6
V gene: TRBV5-6

CDR3 protein: CASSPGTGRNSPLHF
J gene: TRBJ1-6
V gene: TRBV5-1